A single sample is the source of the 8 T cell receptor beta chains below, sequenced in a study of OX40 agonist ivuxolimab in advanced cancers. Assay: immunoSEQ multiplex PCR; the TCRdb copy retains only in-frame clones and omits some. The sample lists about 73,000 clones, 90% seen once, with 0.5% to 0.55% in the top ten. This specimen consisted of CD4+ or CD8+ T cells sorted from blood, obtained in a trial of the OX40 agonist ivuxolimab. Receptors originate from an adult with an advanced solid tumor such as melanoma, head and neck, liver or kidney cancer.

This chain joins TRBV2 and TRBJ2-5; D perhaps matches TRBD2 (6 bases). The V end lost 6 bases, the J end lost 2 bases, and 16 bases lay between the germline ends. The germline V gene has CDR1 SNHLY and CDR2 FYNNEI. The CDR3 runs 15 residues. The CDR3 is CASRMGSGVQETQYF. The CDR3 bases are TGTGCCAGCAGGATGGGTAGCGGAGTTCAAGAGACCCAGTACTTC.

This clone was seen a single time. The V and J genes are TRBV11-2 and TRBJ2-7; possible D gene TRBD1, 6 bases. CDR3 size: 13 residues. V was trimmed by 4 bases and J by 2 bases, leaving 9 bases between them. Germline CDR1 is SGHAT and CDR2 is FQNNGV. In DNA, the CDR3 is TGTGCCAGCAGCTCCAGGGGAGCCTACGAGCAGTACTTC. Translated, it gives CASSSRGAYEQYF.

This rearrangement joins TRBV12-5 to TRBJ2-1; 10 bases align to TRBD2. Germline CDR1 LGHNT, CDR2 FRNRAP. The length of the CDR3 is 17 residues. V lost 1 base and J lost 7; bases outside the gene matches: 10. The CDR3 protein is CASGLALAGGIGNEQFF. For the CDR3, the DNA is TGTGCTAGTGGTTTGGCGTTAGCGGGAGGAATAGGTAATGAGCAGTTCTTC.

The CDR3 reads CASSLTGETQYF. The CDR3 DNA follows: TGCGCCAGCAGCTTAACAGGGGAGACCCAGTACTTC. The chain couples TRBV5-1 to TRBJ2-5; maybe TRBD1 (6 bases). Germline-derived CDR1 and CDR2 are SGHRS and YFSETQ. V shed 2 bases and J shed 5 bases, with 7 bases lying between them. The CDR3 sequence is 12 residues long.

In this sample, this clone turned up once. This rearrangement joins TRBV2 to TRBJ1-3, with 7 bases aligning to TRBD1. J gave up 2 bases and V 3 bases, and 7 bases lay outside the gene matches. The CDR3 totals 16 residues. Germline CDR1 SNHLY, CDR2 FYNNEI. The CDR3 is CASSDRPGGAGNTIYF. As DNA, the CDR3 is TGTGCCAGCAGTGATCGTCCAGGGGGTGCTGGAAACACCATATATTTT.

This clone was seen only once. The chain has TRBV7-3 and TRBJ2-7; D perhaps matches TRBD2 (5 bases). The V gene's germline CDR1 is SGHTA and CDR2 FQGTGA. CDR3 length: 14 amino acids. Trimming pared 5 bases from V and 3 bases from J, leaving 14 bases between. CDR3 loop: CASSPGGSHYEQYF. CDR3 sequence (DNA): TGTGCCAGCAGCCCAGGAGGATCCCACTACGAGCAGTACTTC.

This clone came up a few times. The V gene is TRBV5-1, the J gene TRBJ2-2; D is uncertain. This CDR3 comprises 12 residues. Germline assignment: CDR1 SGHRS and CDR2 YFSETQ. The ends were cut back, 1 base at V and 2 bases at J, with 0 bases in the middle. The CDR3 region has the DNA TGCGCCAGCAGCTTGAACACCGGGGAGCTGTTTTTT. Translation gives CASSLNTGELFF.

V usage is TRBV6-5 and J usage is TRBJ1-5; D gene unclear. Trimming removed 8 bases from V and 7 bases from J, with 15 bases in between. This CDR3 comprises 13 residues. Per the germline V gene, CDR1 is MNHEY and CDR2 is SVGAGI. CDR3 residues: CASDDDSRQPQHF. The DNA for the CDR3 is TGTGCCAGCGATGACGACTCGAGACAGCCCCAGCATTTT.